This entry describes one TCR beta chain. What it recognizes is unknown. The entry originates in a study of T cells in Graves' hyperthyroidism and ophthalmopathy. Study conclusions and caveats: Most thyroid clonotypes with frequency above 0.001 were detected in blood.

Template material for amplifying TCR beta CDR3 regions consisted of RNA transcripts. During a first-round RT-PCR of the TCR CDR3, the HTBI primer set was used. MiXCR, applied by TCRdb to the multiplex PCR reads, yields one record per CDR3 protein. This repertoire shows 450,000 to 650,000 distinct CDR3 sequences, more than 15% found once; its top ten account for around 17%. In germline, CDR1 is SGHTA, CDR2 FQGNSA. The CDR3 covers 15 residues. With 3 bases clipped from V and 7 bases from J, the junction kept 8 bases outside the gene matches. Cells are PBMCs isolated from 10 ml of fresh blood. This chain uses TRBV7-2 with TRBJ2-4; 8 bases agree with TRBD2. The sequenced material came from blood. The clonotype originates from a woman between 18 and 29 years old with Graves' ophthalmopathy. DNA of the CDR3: TGTGCCAGCAGCTTTAGCGGGGAGGTTGGGAACATTCAGTACTTC. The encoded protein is CASSFSGEVGNIQYF.